This T cell receptor (beta chain) emerged from a study of blood T cells in healthy people across ages. About the study: Template-switching capture recovered about one barcoded beta molecule per two T cells.

This CDR3 spans 14 amino acids. Germline CDR1 MDHEN, CDR2 SYDVKM. Between the trimmed V and J ends, which lost 5 bases and 7 bases, there was a span of 15 bases. Combining a sample-barcoded 5' primer with a J-beta primer mix, a second PCR ran for roughly 6 to 11 cycles. No fewer than 3 million CDR3-containing paired-end reads came from each sample. In TCRdb, the 5' RACE reads were re-called with MiXCR into one record per CDR3 protein. The sample yields almost 800,000 distinct CDR3 sequences, roughly 50% seen once. Healthy Caucasians from Russia aged about 6 to 90 served as donors. The specimen was blood. The source is a man aged 25-45 years in good health. J is TRBJ2-1 and V is TRBV28; the D gene could be TRBD1 or TRBD2 (5 bases each). The CDR3 spells CASSGPGPRNEQFF. As DNA, the CDR3 is TGTGCCAGCAGTGGCCCGGGGCCAAGGAATGAGCAGTTCTTC.